This T cell receptor (beta chain) was sequenced during a study of cytomegalovirus exposure and HLA in healthy donors. Whole-study findings and limits: Most TCR sequences were uncommon, yet certain public TCRs appeared in many donors. Most of the CMV-associated TCR beta chains (in a later analysis) appeared to be HLA-restricted.

Amplification used 60 Vbeta primers and 13 Jbeta primers. Only in-frame clones appear in the TCRdb table, and some are missing; sequencing was by immunoSEQ multiplex PCR. The profile shows 150,000 to 200,000 clones, about four fifths of them singletons. Looked up from germline, CDR1 is SGDLS and CDR2 is YYNGEE. This CDR3 is built from 22 residues. The V gene end was trimmed by 0 bases and the J gene end by 2 bases; junction bases not matched to a gene: 19. Of note for this clone: Its antigen is unknown.

The sequence was collected from a woman in her fifties or sixties in good health and CMV-seronegative. The sample taken for sequencing was PBMCs. The chain links TRBV9 to TRBJ2-3; the match to TRBD2 covers 12 bases. Here the CDR3 reads CASSVVATSGGRGRGPTDTQYF. The CDR3 nucleotides are TGTGCCAGCAGCGTAGTCGCGACTAGCGGGGGACGGGGTCGGGGGCCCACAGATACGCAGTATTTT.